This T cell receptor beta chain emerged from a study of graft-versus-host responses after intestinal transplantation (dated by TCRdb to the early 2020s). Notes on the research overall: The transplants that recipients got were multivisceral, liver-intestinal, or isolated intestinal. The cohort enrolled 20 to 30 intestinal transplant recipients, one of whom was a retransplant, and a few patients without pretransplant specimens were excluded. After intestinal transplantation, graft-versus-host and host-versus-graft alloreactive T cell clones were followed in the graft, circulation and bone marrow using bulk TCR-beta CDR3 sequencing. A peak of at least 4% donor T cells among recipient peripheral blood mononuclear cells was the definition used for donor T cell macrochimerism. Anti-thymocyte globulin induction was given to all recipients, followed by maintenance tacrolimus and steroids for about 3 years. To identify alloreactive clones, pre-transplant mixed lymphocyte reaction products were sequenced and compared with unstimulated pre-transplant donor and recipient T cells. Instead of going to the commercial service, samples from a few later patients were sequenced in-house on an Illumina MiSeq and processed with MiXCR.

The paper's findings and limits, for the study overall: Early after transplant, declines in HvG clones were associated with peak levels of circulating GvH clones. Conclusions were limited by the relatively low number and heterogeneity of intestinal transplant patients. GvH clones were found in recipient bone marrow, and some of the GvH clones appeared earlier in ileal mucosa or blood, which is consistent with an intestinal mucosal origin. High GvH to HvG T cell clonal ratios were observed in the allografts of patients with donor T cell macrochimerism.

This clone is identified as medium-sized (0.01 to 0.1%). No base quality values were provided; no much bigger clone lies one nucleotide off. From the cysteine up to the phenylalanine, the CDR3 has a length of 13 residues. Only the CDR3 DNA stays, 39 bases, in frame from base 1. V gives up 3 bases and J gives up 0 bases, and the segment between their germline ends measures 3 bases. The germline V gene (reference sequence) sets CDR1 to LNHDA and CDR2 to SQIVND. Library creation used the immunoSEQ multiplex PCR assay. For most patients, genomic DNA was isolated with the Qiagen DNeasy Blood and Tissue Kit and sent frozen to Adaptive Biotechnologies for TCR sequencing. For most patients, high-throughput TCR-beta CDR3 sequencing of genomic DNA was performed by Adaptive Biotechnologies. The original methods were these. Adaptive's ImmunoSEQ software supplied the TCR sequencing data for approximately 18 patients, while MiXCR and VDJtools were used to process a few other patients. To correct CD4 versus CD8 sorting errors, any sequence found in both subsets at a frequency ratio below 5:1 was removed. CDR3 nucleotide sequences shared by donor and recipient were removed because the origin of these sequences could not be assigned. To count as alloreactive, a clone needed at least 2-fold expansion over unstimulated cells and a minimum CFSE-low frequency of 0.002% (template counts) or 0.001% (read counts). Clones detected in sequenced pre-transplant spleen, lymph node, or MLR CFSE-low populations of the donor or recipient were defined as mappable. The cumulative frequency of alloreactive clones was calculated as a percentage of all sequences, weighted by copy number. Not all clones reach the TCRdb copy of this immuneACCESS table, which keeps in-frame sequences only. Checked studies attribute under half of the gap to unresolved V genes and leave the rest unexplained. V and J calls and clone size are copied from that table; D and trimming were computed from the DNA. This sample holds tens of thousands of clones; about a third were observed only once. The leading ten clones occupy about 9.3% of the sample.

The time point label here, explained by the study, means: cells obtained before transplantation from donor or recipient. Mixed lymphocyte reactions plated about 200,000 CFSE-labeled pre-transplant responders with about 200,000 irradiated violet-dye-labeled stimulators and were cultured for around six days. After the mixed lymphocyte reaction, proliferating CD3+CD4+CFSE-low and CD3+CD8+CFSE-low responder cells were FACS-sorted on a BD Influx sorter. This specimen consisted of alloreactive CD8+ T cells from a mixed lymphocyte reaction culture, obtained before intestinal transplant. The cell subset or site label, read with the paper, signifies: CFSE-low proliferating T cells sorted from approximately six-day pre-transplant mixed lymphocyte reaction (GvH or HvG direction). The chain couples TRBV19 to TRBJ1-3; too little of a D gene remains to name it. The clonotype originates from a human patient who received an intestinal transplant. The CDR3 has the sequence CASSISSGNTIYF. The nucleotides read TGTGCCAGTAGTATCAGCTCTGGAAACACCATATATTTT.